The rows below give T cell receptor beta chains drawn from one sample of a study of T cells in Graves' hyperthyroidism and ophthalmopathy. TCRdb ran MiXCR on the multiplex PCR reads and lists one entry per CDR3 protein. The sample yields about 210,000 distinct CDR3 sequences, 15% to 20% seen once. Sequenced: blood. These receptor sequences come from a man between 45 and 60 years old with Graves' hyperthyroidism. CDR3s include the opening cysteine and the closing phenylalanine or tryptophan. The order of the fields is V gene, D gene, clone size, J gene, CDR3 protein, CDR3 DNA. The D gene is left open where the match is weak. For some rows the clone size is stated as once, few or many, or as a class when expanded; others skip it.

TRBV7-8,TRBD2,NA,TRBJ2-1,CASSLQTSGVYNEQFF,TGTGCCAGCAGCTTGCAGACTAGCGGGGTCTACAATGAGCAGTTCTTC
TRBV28,TRBD1,many,TRBJ1-5,CASRQGAGQPQHF,TGTGCCAGCAGGCAGGGGGCGGGTCAGCCCCAGCATTTT
TRBV4-1,TRBD1,NA,TRBJ2-3,CASSQERDRVYTQYF,TGCGCCAGCAGCCAAGAACGGGACAGGGTATATACGCAGTATTTT
TRBV7-8,TRBD2,few,TRBJ2-5,CASSLLAAEETQYF,TGTGCCAGCAGCTTGCTAGCGGCCGAGGAGACCCAGTACTTC
TRBV29-1,NA,NA,TRBJ1-2,CSVASTGGYTF,TGCAGCGTTGCCAGCACGGGTGGCTACACCTTC
TRBV7-9,NA,few,TRBJ2-1,CASIAAAYNEQFF,TGTGCCAGCATTGCGGCGGCCTACAATGAGCAGTTCTTC
TRBV24-1,NA,few,TRBJ2-2,CATSDSQWDGNTGELFF,TGTGCCACCAGTGATTCCCAATGGGACGGGAACACCGGGGAGCTGTTTTTT
TRBV11-2,TRBD1,many,TRBJ2-3,CASSLEGQGALSTQYF,TGTGCCAGCAGCTTAGAAGGCCAGGGGGCATTATCAACGCAGTATTTT
TRBV5-6,NA,few,TRBJ1-1,CASSSIKTLPGLSNTEAFF,TGTGCCAGCAGCTCGATCAAAACTCTTCCGGGACTCTCGAACACTGAAGCTTTCTTT
TRBV5-1,NA,NA,TRBJ2-1,CASSLQGTGGQFF,TGCGCCAGCAGCCTACAGGGGACGGGGGGCCAGTTCTTC
TRBV27,TRBD2,many,TRBJ2-5,CASSLAGVRETQYF,TGTGCCAGCAGTTTAGCGGGAGTGAGAGAGACCCAGTACTTC
TRBV6-2/TRBV6-3,TRBD2,NA,TRBJ2-1,CASGSGAYNEQFF,TGTGCCAGCGGTAGCGGGGCCTACAATGAGCAGTTCTTC
TRBV20-1,TRBD2,NA,TRBJ2-1,CSATTGTSGSLNEQFF,TGCAGTGCTACCACCGGGACTAGCGGGAGTTTAAATGAGCAGTTCTTC
TRBV3-1,NA,many,TRBJ2-2,CASSLLPLSGELFF,TGTGCCAGCAGCCTTTTACCGTTGTCCGGGGAGCTGTTTTTT
TRBV11-2,NA,NA,TRBJ1-4,CASSLASIREKLFF,TGTGCCAGCAGCTTAGCTTCGATTCGGGAAAAACTGTTTTTT
TRBV28,NA,NA,TRBJ2-4,CASSRRSGAKNIQYF,TGTGCCAGCAGCCGACGTTCGGGAGCCAAAAACATTCAGTACTTC
TRBV18,NA,NA,TRBJ1-5,CASSLGQGISNQPQHF,TGTGCCAGCTCACTTGGGCAGGGGATTAGCAATCAGCCCCAGCATTTT